This is a list of T cell receptor beta chains from one sample in a study of blood T cells in healthy people across ages. TCRdb re-derived calls from the 5' RACE reads in MiXCR, one entry per CDR3 protein. The sample lists 950,000 to 1,200,000 distinct CDR3 sequences; 35% to 40% were seen once. The source material was blood. The receptors stem from a man in his late teens or twenties in good health. CDR3s include the opening cysteine and the closing phenylalanine or tryptophan. A D gene is named only where the DNA matches it firmly. A clone size is listed for some rows: how often the clone was seen (once, few, many), or a class if it is expanded.

cdr3_aa | cdr3_nt | v_call | d_call | clone_size | j_call
CASTNGGGYTF | TGTGCCAGCACAAACGGAGGGGGCTACACCTTC | TRBV6-2/TRBV6-3 | - | - | TRBJ1-2
CASTRDTPLNTEAFF | TGTGCCAGCACCCGGGACACACCCCTGAACACTGAAGCTTTCTTT | TRBV2 | - | - | TRBJ1-1
CASSPGLISNYGYTF | TGTGCCAGCAGTCCGGGACTGATCTCCAACTATGGCTACACCTTC | TRBV12-3/TRBV12-4 | - | - | TRBJ1-2
CASAEQSVNTEAFF | TGTGCCAGTGCGGAACAGAGCGTGAACACTGAAGCTTTCTTT | TRBV6-1 | - | - | TRBJ1-1
CSARWGAPNTEAFF | TGCAGTGCTAGATGGGGGGCACCGAACACTGAAGCTTTCTTT | TRBV20-1 | - | - | TRBJ1-1
CAIRTDRGTEAFF | TGTGCCATCAGAACGGACAGGGGCACTGAAGCTTTCTTT | TRBV10-3 | TRBD1 | - | TRBJ1-1
CASSYGLSGTTEAFF | TGTGCCAGCAGTTACGGTCTCAGCGGGACCACTGAAGCTTTCTTT | TRBV6-5 | - | - | TRBJ1-1
CSADPVDRNEQFF | TGCAGTGCAGACCCCGTTGACAGGAATGAGCAGTTCTTC | TRBV20-1 | - | - | TRBJ2-1
CASSGTRVEQFF | TGTGCCAGCAGCGGTACTAGGGTTGAGCAGTTCTTC | TRBV7-9 | - | few | TRBJ2-1
CASSLIYPGIGSYNSPLHF | TGTGCCAGCAGCTTAATATATCCGGGTATAGGCTCCTATAATTCACCCCTCCACTTT | TRBV7-2 | - | - | TRBJ1-6
CASSYVRVETQFF | TGTGCCAGCAGTTACGTCAGGGTGGAGACCCAGTTCTTC | TRBV6-2/TRBV6-3 | - | - | TRBJ2-1
CASGLSGGELFF | TGTGCTAGTGGTTTGTCTGGCGGGGAGCTGTTTTTT | TRBV12-5 | - | - | TRBJ2-2
CSARDESNEKLFF | TGCAGTGCTAGAGACGAAAGTAATGAAAAACTGTTTTTT | TRBV20-1 | - | - | TRBJ1-4
CASSGDRTPITNYGYTF | TGTGCCAGCAGCGGCGACAGGACACCGATTACTAACTATGGCTACACCTTC | TRBV7-9 | - | few | TRBJ1-2
CASSLGQGAPSLNSPLHF | TGTGCCAGCAGCTTGGGACAGGGGGCGCCTTCTCTCAATTCACCCCTCCACTTT | TRBV7-9 | TRBD1 | few | TRBJ1-6
CASTGEGTDTQYF | TGTGCCAGCACGGGGGAAGGGACAGATACGCAGTATTTT | TRBV12-3/TRBV12-4 | - | few | TRBJ2-3
CASSRVPHPEQFF | TGTGCCAGCAGCCGGGTCCCCCATCCGGAGCAGTTCTTC | TRBV12-3/TRBV12-4 | - | few | TRBJ2-1
CASSVELYSNYGYTF | TGTGCCAGCAGCGTAGAACTGTATTCTAACTATGGCTACACCTTC | TRBV9 | - | - | TRBJ1-2
CASSLVAGKYEQFF | TGTGCCAGCAGCTTAGTGGCAGGGAAGTACGAGCAGTTCTTC | TRBV11-3 | - | - | TRBJ2-1
CASSLEASGGTGELFF | TGTGCCAGCAGCTTAGAGGCTAGCGGGGGCACCGGGGAGCTGTTTTTT | TRBV7-2 | TRBD2 | - | TRBJ2-2
CASSLYGSNTEAFF | TGTGCCAGCAGCTTATACGGGTCGAACACTGAAGCTTTCTTT | TRBV7-2 | - | many | TRBJ1-1
CASSLGVVAGYTF | TGTGCCAGCAGCTTGGGGGTCGTGGCCGGCTACACCTTC | TRBV7-9 | - | - | TRBJ1-2